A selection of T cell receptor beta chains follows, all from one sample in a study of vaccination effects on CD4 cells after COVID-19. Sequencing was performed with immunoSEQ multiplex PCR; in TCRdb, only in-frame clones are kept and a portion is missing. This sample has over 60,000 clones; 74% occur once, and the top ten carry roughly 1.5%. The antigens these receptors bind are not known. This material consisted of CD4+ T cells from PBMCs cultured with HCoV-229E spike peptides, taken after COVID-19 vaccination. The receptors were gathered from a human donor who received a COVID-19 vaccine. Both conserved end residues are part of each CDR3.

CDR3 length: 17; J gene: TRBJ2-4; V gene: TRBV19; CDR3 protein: CASSIDHEGLAKNIQYF
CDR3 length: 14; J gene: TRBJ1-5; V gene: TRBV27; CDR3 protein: CASSFSFIDQPQHF
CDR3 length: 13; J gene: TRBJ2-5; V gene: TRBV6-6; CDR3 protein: CASSDRGRETQYF
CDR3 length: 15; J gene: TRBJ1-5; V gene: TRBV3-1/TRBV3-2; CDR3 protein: CASSQSAFGNQPQHF
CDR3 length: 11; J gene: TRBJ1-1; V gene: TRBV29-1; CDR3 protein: CSVRFNTEAFF
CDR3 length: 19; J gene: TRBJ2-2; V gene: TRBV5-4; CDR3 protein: CASSPSGTSGGAGTGELFF
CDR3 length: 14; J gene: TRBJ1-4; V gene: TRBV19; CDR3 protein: CASSIGQDRLWLFF
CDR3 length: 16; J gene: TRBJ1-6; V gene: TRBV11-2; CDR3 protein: CASSLTAGVSNSPLHF
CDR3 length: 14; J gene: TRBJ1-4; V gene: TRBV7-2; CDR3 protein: CASSRDRNNEKLFF
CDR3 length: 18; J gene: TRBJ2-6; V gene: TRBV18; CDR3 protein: CASSPRSGVLTGANVLTF
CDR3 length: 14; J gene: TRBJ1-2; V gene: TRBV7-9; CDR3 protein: CASSLLQGEHGYTF
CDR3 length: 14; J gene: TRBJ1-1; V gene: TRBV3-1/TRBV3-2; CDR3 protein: CASRHTSVNTEAFF
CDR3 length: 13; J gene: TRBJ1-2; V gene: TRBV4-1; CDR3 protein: CASSLEPNYGYTF
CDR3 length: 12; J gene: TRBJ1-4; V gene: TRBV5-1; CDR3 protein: CASSEQGEKLFF
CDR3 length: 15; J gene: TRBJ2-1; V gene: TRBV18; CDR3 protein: CASSPRTSGGNEQFF
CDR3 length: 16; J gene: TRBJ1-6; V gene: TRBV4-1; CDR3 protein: CASSRKAQGDNSPLHF
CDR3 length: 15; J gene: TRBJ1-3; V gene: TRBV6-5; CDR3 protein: CASSPTGDSGNTIYF